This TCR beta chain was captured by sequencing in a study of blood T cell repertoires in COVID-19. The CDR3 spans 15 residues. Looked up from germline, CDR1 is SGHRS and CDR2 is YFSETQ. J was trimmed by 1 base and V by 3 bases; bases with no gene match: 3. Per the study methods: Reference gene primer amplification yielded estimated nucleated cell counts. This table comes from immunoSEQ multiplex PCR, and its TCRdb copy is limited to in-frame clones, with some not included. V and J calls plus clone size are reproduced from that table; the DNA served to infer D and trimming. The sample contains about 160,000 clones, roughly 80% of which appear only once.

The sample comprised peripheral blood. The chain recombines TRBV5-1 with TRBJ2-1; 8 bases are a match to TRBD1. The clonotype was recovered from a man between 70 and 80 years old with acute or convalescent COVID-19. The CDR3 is CASSSNRGSYNEQFF. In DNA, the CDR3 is TGCGCCAGCAGCTCCAACAGGGGGTCCTACAATGAGCAGTTCTTC.